A single sample is the source of the 5 T cell receptor beta chains below, sequenced in a study of identical twins. From the 5' RACE reads, TCRdb called clonotypes with MiXCR, one entry per CDR3 protein. The table has around 570,000 distinct CDR3 sequences, 9% to 10% seen once; the top ten hold roughly 3%. These same data were also listed under a study on yellow fever vaccine responses in identical twins.

What was sequenced was PBMCs. These receptors were taken from a woman between 18 and 29 years old in good health.

The chain combines TRBV6-5 with TRBJ2-7; 8 bases are shared with TRBD1. Germline lookup yields CDR1 MNHEY and CDR2 SVGAGI. There are 14 residues in the CDR3. Losses at the gene ends were 4 bases for V and 4 bases for J; bases not matched to a gene: 6. The CDR3 reads CASSSRDRWYEQYF. As DNA, the CDR3 is TGTGCCAGCAGTTCAAGGGACAGGTGGTACGAGCAGTACTTC.

V usage is TRBV11-2 and J usage is TRBJ2-1; TRBD2 matches at 8 bases. The CDR3 extends over 16 amino acids. The germline gives CDR1 SGHAT, CDR2 FQNNGV. V shed 4 bases and J 0 bases; nucleotides not matched to a gene: 5. The CDR3 DNA reads as TGTGCCAGCAGCTCCCATAGCGGGATCTCCTACAATGAGCAGTTCTTC. It encodes CASSSHSGISYNEQFF.

This chain uses TRBV11-2 with TRBJ2-5; 9 bases agree with TRBD2. Germline assignment: CDR1 SGHAT and CDR2 FQNNGV. The CDR3 consists of 15 residues. Trimming at V came to 0 bases and at J to 4 bases, leaving 3 bases not matched to a gene. CDR3 DNA: TGTGCCAGCAGCTTAGAACGCGGGAGGGGAGAGACCCAGTACTTC. Protein sequence: CASSLERGRGETQYF.

This clonotype was detected a few times. The CDR3 reads CASSLAGESAYNEQFF. The DNA of the CDR3 is TGTGCCAGCAGCTTGGCAGGGGAATCAGCCTACAATGAGCAGTTCTTC. V usage is TRBV7-9 and J usage is TRBJ2-1; D perhaps matches TRBD1 (6 bases). There are 16 residues in the CDR3. The V gene lost 3 bases and the J gene lost 2 bases, with 14 bases spanning the gap. Germline CDR1 is SEHNR and CDR2 is FQNEAQ (reference sequence).

The gene calls are TRBV29-1 and TRBJ2-2; 8 bases align to TRBD1. Losses at the gene ends were 6 bases for V and 2 bases for J; bases not matched to a gene: 5. Looked up from germline, CDR1 is SQVTM and CDR2 is ANQGSEA. The CDR3 totals 14 residues. The CDR3 bases are TGCAGCGTCCCCAGGGGGCCCAACACCGGGGAGCTGTTTTTT. It translates to CSVPRGPNTGELFF.